This T cell receptor beta chain was obtained from a study of the immune and genomic landscape of osteosarcoma (dated by TCRdb to the early 2020s). Turning to the overall study: The overall cohort was composed of around 48 pediatric and adult patients with high-grade osteosarcoma, and a median age at diagnosis of about 25 years (range roughly 5-90) was recorded. To characterize the osteosarcoma immunogenomic landscape, TCR sequencing results were integrated with transcriptome, protein array and immunostaining data. The goal of the study was to explain why immune checkpoint inhibitors show limited clinical activity in osteosarcoma. Each of a few patients provided two samples from the same tumor site. To define immunogenic potential, the study profiled osteosarcoma specimens using whole genome, RNA and T-cell receptor sequencing along with immunohistochemistry and reverse phase protein arrays. The cohort was enriched for poor-risk disease, as unfavorable pathologic response to standard therapy was shown in under 80% of the cohort and 67% of the cohort were deceased. In the overall cohort, about three fifths of patients were male, and approximately 78% had localized disease at diagnosis.

TCR beta chain CDR3 regions were immunosequenced with the ImmunoSEQ Assay (Adaptive Biotechnologies). The original methods were these. The ImmunoSEQ Analyzer platform was used to export TCRB rearrangements, read counts, read proportions and gene usage. T-cell clonality was calculated from productive rearrangements as 1 minus Pielou's evenness. In the clonal space homeostasis analysis, clonotypes were binned as rare, small, medium, large or hyperexpanded (0.01 to 1 of the repertoire). TCR productive clonality was compared across immune clusters C1, C2 and C3 using the Wilcoxon rank sum test. Here the immuneACCESS table is served through TCRdb, limited to in-frame sequences with V and J called. Missing clones are a known gap in these copies; in checked studies unresolved V genes cover under half, and the rest lacks a known reason. V and J calls plus clone size are reproduced from that table; the DNA served to infer D and trimming. Across this sample there are about 2,700 clones, with more than 65% seen only once. The ten largest clones add up to 15% to 17% of the sample.

The research as a whole found: No statistical method determined sample size because osteosarcoma is rare and all possible samples were collected. Productive TCR clonality was found to be low overall, with an average of 0.09 and a maximum of 0.3, which suggested limited T-cell clonal expansion. Along with the frozen tumor specimens, matched blood was collected from just two patients. In five cases a single hyperexpanded clone dominated the repertoire, and each of those five cases had fewer than 100 T-cell clonotypes. Rather than matched normal tissue, external data from normal skin and healthy peripheral blood provided the clonality benchmarks. Although TCR productive clonality was higher in the immune-hot C3 cluster than in the cold C1 cluster, TCR productive clonality was still low overall.

Notes on this clone: This receptor's antigen is unknown. Base qualities are not provided; no much larger clone lies one nucleotide away.

The trim is 3 bases for V and 3 bases for J, with a gap of 5 bases between the germline ends. Reading from cysteine to phenylalanine, the CDR3 counts 13 amino acids. Only the CDR3 region is kept as DNA, spanning 39 bases read in frame from base 1. CDR1 and CDR2 (MRHNA, SNTAGT) derive from the germline V gene. The tumors sampled were post-treatment primary, local recurrence and metastasis specimens taken from patients with a poor prognosis. The sample taken for sequencing was tumor tissue from a local recurrence in the femur. The cell subset or site label, read with the paper, signifies: locally recurrent osteosarcoma tumor. This sequence was found in a young man with osteosarcoma. The age is the age at diagnosis. The chain links TRBV6-4 with TRBJ2-2; TRBD2 could be the D gene, as 5 bases match. This receptor has the CDR3 CASSERDTGELFF. The nucleotides are TGTGCCAGCAGTGAGCGGGACACCGGGGAGCTGTTTTTT.